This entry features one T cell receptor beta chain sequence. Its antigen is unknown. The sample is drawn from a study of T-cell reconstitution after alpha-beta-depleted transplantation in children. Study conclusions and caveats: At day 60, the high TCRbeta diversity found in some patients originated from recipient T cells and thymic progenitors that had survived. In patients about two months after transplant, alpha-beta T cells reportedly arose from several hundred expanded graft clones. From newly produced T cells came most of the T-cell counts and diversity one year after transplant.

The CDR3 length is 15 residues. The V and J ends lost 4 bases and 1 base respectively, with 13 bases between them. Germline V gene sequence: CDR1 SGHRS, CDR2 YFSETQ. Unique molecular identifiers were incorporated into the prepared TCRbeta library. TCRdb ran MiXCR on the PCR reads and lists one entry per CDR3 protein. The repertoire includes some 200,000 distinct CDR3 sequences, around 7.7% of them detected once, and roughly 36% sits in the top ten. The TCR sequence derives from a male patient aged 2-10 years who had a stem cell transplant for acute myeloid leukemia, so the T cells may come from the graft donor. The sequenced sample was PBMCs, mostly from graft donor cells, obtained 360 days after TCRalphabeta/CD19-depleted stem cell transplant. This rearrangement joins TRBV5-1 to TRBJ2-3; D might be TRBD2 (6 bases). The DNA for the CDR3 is TGCGCCAGCAGCAACCTGGGGGGAGGCACAGATACGCAGTATTTT. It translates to CASSNLGGGTDTQYF.